This T cell receptor (beta chain) was obtained from a study of T cell responses to AZD1222 COVID-19 vaccine. Study observations and caveats: In the spike-specific TCR repertoire, nearly half reportedly target unmutated variant regions. Spike-specific TCR depth and breadth grew after two AZD1222 doses. Only a handful of people who got AZD1222 tested seropositive at baseline. Every sample of the repertoires postdated the peak T cell response.

A note on this clone: The antigen is undetermined.

The CDR3 runs 14 residues. Sequenced by immunoSEQ multiplex PCR; TCRdb stores in-frame clones only, minus some. The sample comprises some 130,000 clones, approximately 90% of which are singletons, and about 3% rests with the top ten. The sequence was obtained from an adult in good health. The chain joins TRBV21-1 to TRBJ1-1; the table calls TRBD1, which could not be checked here. TRBV21-1 is deemed a pseudogene. Material: peripheral blood, obtained on day 0 of AZD1222 vaccination. CDR3 DNA: TGTGCCAGGAGGGACACCGAGATGAACACTGAAGCTTTCTTT. It is translated as CARRDTEMNTEAFF.